These T cell receptor beta chains were read from a single sample in a study of technical replicates of blood from several donors. Libraries were prepared by immunoSEQ multiplex PCR; TCRdb keeps only in-frame clonotypes and omits some of them. This table holds roughly 90,000 clones, around 90% found once. Material: T cells isolated from PBMCs. Every receptor here comes from a human donor in good health. Each CDR3 is given without its conserved first and last residue. Expanded clones get a size class; other rows say once, few or many, or leave the size out.

j_gene: TRBJ2-7; v_gene: TRBV4-2; abundance: -; CDR3aa: ASSQEERGSYEQY
j_gene: TRBJ2-1; v_gene: TRBV4-2; abundance: -; CDR3aa: ASSQGQLASGGALQF
j_gene: TRBJ1-1; v_gene: TRBV21-1; abundance: -; CDR3aa: ASSKALSGQGARNTEAF
j_gene: TRBJ2-7; v_gene: TRBV7-6; abundance: -; CDR3aa: ASSPRAGNWATSEEFEQY
j_gene: TRBJ1-1; v_gene: TRBV27; abundance: -; CDR3aa: ASAPTLSGVQG
j_gene: TRBJ2-1; v_gene: TRBV5-4; abundance: -; CDR3aa: ASSLDPSPQANEQF
j_gene: TRBJ1-1; v_gene: TRBV4-1; abundance: -; CDR3aa: ASSQVAVTDTEAF
j_gene: TRBJ1-6; v_gene: TRBV15; abundance: once; CDR3aa: ATRGGRGGTSPLH
j_gene: TRBJ1-4; v_gene: TRBV18; abundance: -; CDR3aa: ASSPWDTTNEKLF
j_gene: TRBJ2-1; v_gene: TRBV27; abundance: -; CDR3aa: ASSLAANNEQF
j_gene: TRBJ2-7; v_gene: TRBV11-3; abundance: -; CDR3aa: ASSLDPRSEQY
j_gene: TRBJ2-4; v_gene: TRBV10-3; abundance: once; CDR3aa: AISAESGVKNIQY
j_gene: TRBJ2-7; v_gene: TRBV4-1; abundance: -; CDR3aa: ASSQDPGQGFYEQY
j_gene: TRBJ2-1; v_gene: TRBV6-5; abundance: -; CDR3aa: ASLGEGLGRYEQF
j_gene: TRBJ2-5; v_gene: TRBV6-6; abundance: -; CDR3aa: ASSYQGTGGQETQY